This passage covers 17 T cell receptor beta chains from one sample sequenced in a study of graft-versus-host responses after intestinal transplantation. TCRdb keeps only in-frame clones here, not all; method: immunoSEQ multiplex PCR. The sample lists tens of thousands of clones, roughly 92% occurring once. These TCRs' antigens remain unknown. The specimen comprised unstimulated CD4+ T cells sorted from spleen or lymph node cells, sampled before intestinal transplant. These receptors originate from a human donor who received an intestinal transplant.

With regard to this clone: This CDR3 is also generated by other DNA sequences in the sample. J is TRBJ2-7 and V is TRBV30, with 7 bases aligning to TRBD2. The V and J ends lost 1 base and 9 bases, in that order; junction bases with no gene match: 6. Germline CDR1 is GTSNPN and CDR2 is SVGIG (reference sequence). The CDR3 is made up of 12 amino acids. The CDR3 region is CAWSGGGVGQYF. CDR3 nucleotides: TGTGCCTGGAGTGGGGGAGGGGTGGGGCAGTACTTC.

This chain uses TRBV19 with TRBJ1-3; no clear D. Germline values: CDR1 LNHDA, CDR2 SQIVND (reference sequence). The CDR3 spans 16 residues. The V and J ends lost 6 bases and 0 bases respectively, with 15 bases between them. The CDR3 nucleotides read TGTGCCAGTAGCCTCTACGCGCACCTCTCTGGAAACACCATATATTTT. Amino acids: CASSLYAHLSGNTIYF.

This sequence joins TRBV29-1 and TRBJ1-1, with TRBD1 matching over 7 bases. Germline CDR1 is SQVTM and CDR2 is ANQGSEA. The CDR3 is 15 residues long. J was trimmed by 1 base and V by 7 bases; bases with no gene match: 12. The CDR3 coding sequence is TGCAGCGGAAGGGACAGCTTCCGACGGAACACTGAAGCTTTCTTT. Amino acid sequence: CSGRDSFRRNTEAFF.

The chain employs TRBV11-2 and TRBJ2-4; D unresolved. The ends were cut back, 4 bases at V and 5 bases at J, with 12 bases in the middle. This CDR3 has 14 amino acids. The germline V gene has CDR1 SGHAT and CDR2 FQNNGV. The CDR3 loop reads CASSSRQGENIQYF. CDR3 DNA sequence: TGTGCCAGCAGCTCCCGACAAGGCGAAAACATTCAGTACTTC.

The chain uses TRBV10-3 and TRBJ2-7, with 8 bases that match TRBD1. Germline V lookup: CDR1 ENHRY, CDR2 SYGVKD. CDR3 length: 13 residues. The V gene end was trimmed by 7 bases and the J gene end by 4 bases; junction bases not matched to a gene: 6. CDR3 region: CAINRGSPYEQYF. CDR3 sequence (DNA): TGTGCCATCAACAGGGGGTCTCCTTACGAGCAGTACTTC.

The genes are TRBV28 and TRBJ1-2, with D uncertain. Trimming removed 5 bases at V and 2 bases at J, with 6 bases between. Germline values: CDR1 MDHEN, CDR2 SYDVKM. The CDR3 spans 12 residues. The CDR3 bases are TGTGCCAGCAGTCAACAAAACTATGGCTACACCTTC. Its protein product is CASSQQNYGYTF.

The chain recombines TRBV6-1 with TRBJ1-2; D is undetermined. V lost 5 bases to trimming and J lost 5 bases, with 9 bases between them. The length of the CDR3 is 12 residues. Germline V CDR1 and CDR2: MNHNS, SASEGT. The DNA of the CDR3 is TGTGCCAGCAGTCGTGACCTGTATGGCTACACCTTC. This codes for CASSRDLYGYTF.

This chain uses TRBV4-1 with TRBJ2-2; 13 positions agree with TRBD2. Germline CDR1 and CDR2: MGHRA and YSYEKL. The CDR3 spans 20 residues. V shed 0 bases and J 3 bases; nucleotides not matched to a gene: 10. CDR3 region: CASSQDRRLAGGRDTGELFF. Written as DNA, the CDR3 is TGCGCCAGCAGCCAAGATCGGAGACTAGCGGGAGGAAGGGACACCGGGGAGCTGTTTTTT.

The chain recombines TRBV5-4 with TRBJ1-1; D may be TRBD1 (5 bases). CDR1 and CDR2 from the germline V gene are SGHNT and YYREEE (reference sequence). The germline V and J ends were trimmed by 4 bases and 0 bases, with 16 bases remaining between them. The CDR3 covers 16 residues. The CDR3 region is CASSPYGTAMNTEAFF. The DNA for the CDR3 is TGTGCCAGCAGCCCCTACGGGACGGCGATGAACACTGAAGCTTTCTTT. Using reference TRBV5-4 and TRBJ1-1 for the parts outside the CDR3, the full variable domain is ETGVTQSPTHLIKTRGQQVTLRCSSQSGHNTVSWYQQALGQGPQFIFQYYREEENGRGNFPPRFSGLQFPNYSSELNVNALELDDSALYLCASSPYGTAMNTEAFFGQGTRLTVV.

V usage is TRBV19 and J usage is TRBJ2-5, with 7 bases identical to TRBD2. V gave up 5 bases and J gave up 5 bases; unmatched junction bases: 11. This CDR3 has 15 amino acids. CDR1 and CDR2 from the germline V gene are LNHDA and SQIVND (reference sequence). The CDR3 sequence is CASSLGGLMGETQYF. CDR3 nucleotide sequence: TGTGCCAGTAGTTTGGGGGGACTAATGGGTGAGACCCAGTACTTC. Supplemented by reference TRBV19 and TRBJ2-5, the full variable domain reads DGGITQSPKYLFRKEGQNVTLSCEQNLNHDAMYWYRQDPGQGLRLIYYSQIVNDFQKGDIAEGYSVSREKKESFPLTVTSAQKNPTAFYLCASSLGGLMGETQYFGPGTRLLVL.

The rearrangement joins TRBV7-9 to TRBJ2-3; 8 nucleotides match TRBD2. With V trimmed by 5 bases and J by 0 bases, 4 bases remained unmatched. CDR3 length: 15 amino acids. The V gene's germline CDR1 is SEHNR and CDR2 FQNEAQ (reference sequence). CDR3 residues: CASSTPSGSTDTQYF. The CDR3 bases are TGTGCCAGCAGCACCCCTAGCGGGAGCACAGATACGCAGTATTTT.

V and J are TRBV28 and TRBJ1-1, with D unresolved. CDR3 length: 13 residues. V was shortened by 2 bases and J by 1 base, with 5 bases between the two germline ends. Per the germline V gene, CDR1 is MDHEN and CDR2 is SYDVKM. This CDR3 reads CASSLPPNTEAFF. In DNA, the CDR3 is TGTGCCAGCAGTTTACCCCCGAACACTGAAGCTTTCTTT.

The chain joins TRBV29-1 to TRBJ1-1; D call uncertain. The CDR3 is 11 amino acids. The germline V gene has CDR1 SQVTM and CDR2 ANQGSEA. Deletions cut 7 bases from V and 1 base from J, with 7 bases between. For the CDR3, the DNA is TGCAGCGGAAAGGGGAACACTGAAGCTTTCTTT. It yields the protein CSGKGNTEAFF.

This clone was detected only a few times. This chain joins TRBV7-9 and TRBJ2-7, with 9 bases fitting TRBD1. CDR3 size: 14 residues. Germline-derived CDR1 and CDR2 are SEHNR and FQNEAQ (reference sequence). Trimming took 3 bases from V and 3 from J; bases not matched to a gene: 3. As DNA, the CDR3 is TGTGCCAGCAGCTTGACAGGGGGGTACTACGAGCAGTACTTC. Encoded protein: CASSLTGGYYEQYF.

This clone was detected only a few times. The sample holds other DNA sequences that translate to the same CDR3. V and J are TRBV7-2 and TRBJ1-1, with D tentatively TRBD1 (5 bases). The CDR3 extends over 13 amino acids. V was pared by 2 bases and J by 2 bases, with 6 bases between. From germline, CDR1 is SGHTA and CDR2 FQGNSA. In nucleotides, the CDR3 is TGTGCCAGCAGCTTACAGGGTAACACTGAAGCTTTCTTT. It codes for CASSLQGNTEAFF.

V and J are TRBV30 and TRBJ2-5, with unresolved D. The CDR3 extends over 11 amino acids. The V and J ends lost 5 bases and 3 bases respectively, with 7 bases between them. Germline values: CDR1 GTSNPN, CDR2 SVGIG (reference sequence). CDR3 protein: CAWARKETQYF. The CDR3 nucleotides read TGTGCCTGGGCCCGAAAAGAGACCCAGTACTTC. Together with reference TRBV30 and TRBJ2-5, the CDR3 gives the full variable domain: SQTIHQWPATLVQPVGSPLSLECTVEGTSNPNLYWYRQAAGRGLQLLFYSVGIGQISSEVPQNLSASRPQDRQFILSSKKLLLSDSGFYLCAWARKETQYFGPGTRLLVL.

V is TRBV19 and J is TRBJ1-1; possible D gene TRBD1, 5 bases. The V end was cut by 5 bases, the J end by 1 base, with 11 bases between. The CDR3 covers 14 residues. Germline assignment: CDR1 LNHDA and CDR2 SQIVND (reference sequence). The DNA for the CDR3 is TGTGCCAGTAGTTCGGGACTCCAGAACACTGAAGCTTTCTTT. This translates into CASSSGLQNTEAFF.